These 24 T cell receptor beta chains came from one sample sequenced in a study of blood T cell repertoires in COVID-19. Here immunoSEQ multiplex PCR was the method, and the copy in TCRdb shows in-frame clones only, minus some. The sample carries hundreds of thousands of clones, 80% to 90% recorded once. Sequencing used PBMCs or T cells enriched from blood (not recorded which). The source is a man in his late teens or twenties who had recovered from COVID-19.

The chain is built from TRBV2 and TRBJ2-2; TRBD1 aligns across 8 bases. Looked up from germline, CDR1 is SNHLY and CDR2 is FYNNEI. The length of the CDR3 is 15 residues. V was clipped by 6 bases and J by 6 bases; unmatched bases: 9. The CDR3 reads CASRYRGVLAGELFF. The CDR3 DNA reads as TGTGCCAGCAGATACAGGGGGGTTTTGGCCGGGGAGCTGTTTTTT.

V is TRBV29-1 and J is TRBJ1-6, with D maybe TRBD1 (6 bases). The ends were cut back, 5 bases at V and 7 bases at J, with 12 bases in the middle. Germline V gene lookup returns CDR1 SQVTM and CDR2 ANQGSEA. This CDR3 has 13 residues. CDR3 sequence (DNA): TGCAGCGTTAGAACAGGGAACAATTCACCCCTCCACTTT. Translating gives CSVRTGNNSPLHF.

J is TRBJ2-1 and V is TRBV11-2, with unresolved D. This CDR3 comprises 16 residues. CDR1 and CDR2 from the germline V gene are SGHAT and FQNNGV. V shed 7 bases and J shed 0 bases, with 16 bases lying between them. The CDR3: CASNPAESSSYNEQFF. The CDR3 region has the DNA TGTGCCAGCAACCCCGCCGAATCGAGCTCCTACAATGAGCAGTTCTTC.

Only one count was recorded for this clone. This chain uses TRBV4-1 with TRBJ2-7; the match to TRBD1 covers 7 bases. Germline V lookup: CDR1 MGHRA, CDR2 YSYEKL. This CDR3 spans 14 amino acids. Trimming removed 5 bases from V and 2 bases from J; junction bases left unmatched: 6. This CDR3 reads CASSIRDRAYEQYF. The CDR3 nucleotides are TGCGCCAGCAGCATCCGGGACAGAGCCTACGAGCAGTACTTC.

V and J are TRBV5-1 and TRBJ1-6, with D unresolved. The CDR3 has 16 amino acids. Germline V gene data show CDR1 as SGHRS and CDR2 as YFSETQ. V was clipped by 7 bases and J by 5 bases, with 19 bases between them. The CDR3 protein is CASGLGPEPNNSPLHF. The CDR3 DNA sequence: TGCGCCAGCGGACTCGGACCGGAGCCCAATAATTCACCCCTCCACTTT.

This chain links TRBV7-6 with TRBJ2-7; 9 bases are a match to TRBD2. Germline CDR1 and CDR2: SGHVS and FNYEAQ. The length of the CDR3 is 15 residues. V gave up 2 bases and J gave up 2 bases; unmatched junction bases: 4. CDR3 in DNA: TGTGCCAGCAGCTTACGACTAGCGGAAACCTACGAGCAGTACTTC. Its translation is CASSLRLAETYEQYF.

This clone appeared once. V gene TRBV10-2 combines with J gene TRBJ1-1, with 7 nucleotides matching TRBD1. Per germline, CDR1 WSHSY and CDR2 SAAADI. After removal of 0 bases from V and 1 base from J, the junction contained 2 bases not matched to a gene. The CDR3 is 15 amino acids. CDR3 in amino acids: CASSESRTGNTEAFF. The CDR3 DNA reads as TGCGCCAGCAGTGAGTCTAGGACAGGGAACACTGAAGCTTTCTTT.

The rearrangement uses TRBV7-9 and TRBJ2-7; 8 nucleotides align to TRBD1. Germline V gene lookup returns CDR1 SEHNR and CDR2 FQNEAQ (reference sequence). This CDR3 comprises 14 residues. Trimming cost V 5 bases and J 5 bases; bases outside gene matches: 8. CDR3 sequence: CASSKLTGDHEQYF. The CDR3 nucleotides are TGTGCCAGCAGCAAATTGACAGGGGACCACGAGCAGTACTTC.

V and J are TRBV19 and TRBJ1-4; 7 nucleotides match TRBD1. Germline V gives CDR1 LNHDA, CDR2 SQIVND (reference sequence). This CDR3 has 15 amino acids. V dropped 8 bases and J dropped 3; count of bases not matched to a gene: 9. The CDR3 reads CASGDRDSANEKLFF. In nucleotides, the CDR3 is TGTGCCAGTGGCGACAGGGACTCAGCTAATGAAAAACTGTTTTTT.

The V gene is TRBV7-2, the J gene TRBJ1-1; D unresolved. V lost 3 bases and J 1 base, leaving 6 bases between the germline ends. The CDR3 is made up of 13 amino acids. Germline assignment: CDR1 SGHTA and CDR2 FQGNSA. The CDR3 spells CASSLSWNTEAFF. The CDR3 region has the DNA TGTGCCAGCAGCTTGTCTTGGAACACTGAAGCTTTCTTT.

The chain employs TRBV30 and TRBJ2-1; D is unresolved. Looked up from germline, CDR1 is GTSNPN and CDR2 is SVGIG (reference sequence). Trimming removed 1 base at V and 11 bases at J, with 12 bases between. The length of the CDR3 is 12 residues. The DNA for the CDR3 is TGTGCCTGGAGTGCCATCCCCAGAAAGCAGTTCTTC. Its protein is CAWSAIPRKQFF. Looking up the rest from reference TRBV30 and TRBJ2-1 gives the full variable domain: SQTIHQWPATLVQPVGSPLSLECTVEGTSNPNLYWYRQAAGRGLQLLFYSVGIGQISSEVPQNLSASRPQDRQFILSSKKLLLSDSGFYLCAWSAIPRKQFFGPGTRLTVL.

The J gene is TRBJ2-1, the V gene TRBV19; TRBD2 aligns across 11 bases. The CDR3 is made up of 17 amino acids. V lost 4 bases, J lost 3 bases, and 8 bases stayed unmatched. CDR1 LNHDA and CDR2 SQIVND come from the germline V gene (reference sequence). DNA of the CDR3: TGTGCCAGTAGTAGTAGCGGGGGGGCCCTCTTCTACAATGAGCAGTTCTTC. Translated, it gives CASSSSGGALFYNEQFF.

The chain carries TRBV19 and TRBJ1-2, with 10 bases lining up with TRBD1. The germline gives CDR1 LNHDA, CDR2 SQIVND (reference sequence). Losses at the gene ends were 7 bases for V and 6 bases for J; bases not matched to a gene: 11. This CDR3 spans 15 amino acids. CDR3 coding DNA: TGTGCCAGTATTGGGGACAGGGGAAGGTTACATGGCTACACCTTC. This translates into CASIGDRGRLHGYTF.

CDR3 amino acids: CASSFSDNSPLHF. In nucleotides, the CDR3 is TGTGCCAGCAGTTTTAGCGATAATTCACCCCTCCACTTT. The chain employs TRBV12-3 or TRBV12-4 and TRBJ1-6, with unresolved D. This CDR3 is built from 13 residues. Trimming removed 3 bases at V and 5 bases at J, with 5 bases between.

The gene calls are TRBV3-1 (or the pseudogene TRBV3-2) and TRBJ2-1; 9 bases are shared with TRBD2. J was trimmed by 6 bases and V by 6 bases; bases with no gene match: 3. The CDR3 runs to 13 residues. Looked up from germline, CDR1 is LGHDT and CDR2 is YNNKEL (reference sequence). CDR3 DNA sequence: TGTGCCAGCAGGGGACTAGCCCGCAATGAGCAGTTCTTC. Amino acid sequence: CASRGLARNEQFF.

The V and J genes are TRBV19 and TRBJ1-5; D call uncertain. CDR1 is LNHDA and CDR2 is SQIVND in the germline V gene (reference sequence). The CDR3 sequence is 11 residues long. V gave up 3 bases and J gave up 9 bases, with 6 bases separating them. CDR3 bases: TGTGCCAGTAGTATGGGAGGGCCCCAGCATTTT. Translating gives CASSMGGPQHF. The full variable domain, in which reference TRBV19 and TRBJ1-5 provide the parts outside the CDR3, is DGGITQSPKYLFRKEGQNVTLSCEQNLNHDAMYWYRQDPGQGLRLIYYSQIVNDFQKGDIAEGYSVSREKKESFPLTVTSAQKNPTAFYLCASSMGGPQHFGDGTRLSIL.

The chain links TRBV28 to TRBJ1-1; TRBD1 matches at 8 bases. Germline V lookup: CDR1 MDHEN, CDR2 SYDVKM. Unmatched junction bases numbered 11, after V lost 3 bases and J lost 11 bases. This CDR3 is 14 amino acids long. The CDR3 protein is CASSFWGQAAGAFF. CDR3 nucleotides: TGTGCCAGCAGTTTCTGGGGACAGGCCGCCGGGGCTTTCTTT.

The chain is built from TRBV19 and TRBJ1-6; D ambiguous. V shed 1 base and J shed 10 bases, with 8 bases lying between them. Germline CDR1 is LNHDA and CDR2 is SQIVND (reference sequence). The CDR3 is 13 residues long. Here the CDR3 DNA reads TGTGCCAGTAGTATAGCGGAGGGATCACCCCTCCACTTT. This translates into CASSIAEGSPLHF.

V usage is TRBV5-4 and J usage is TRBJ1-5, with 11 bases identical to TRBD1. J gave up 0 bases and V 4 bases, and 12 bases lay outside the gene matches. Looked up from germline, CDR1 is SGHNT and CDR2 is YYREEE (reference sequence). The CDR3 length is 19 residues. CDR3 region: CASSPGQGGDFYSNQPQHF. In DNA, the CDR3 is TGTGCCAGCAGCCCGGGACAGGGGGGAGATTTTTATAGCAATCAGCCCCAGCATTTT. The full variable domain, completed using reference TRBV5-4 and TRBJ1-5, is ETGVTQSPTHLIKTRGQQVTLRCSSQSGHNTVSWYQQALGQGPQFIFQYYREEENGRGNFPPRFSGLQFPNYSSELNVNALELDDSALYLCASSPGQGGDFYSNQPQHFGDGTRLSIL.

This clone was recorded once. This rearrangement joins TRBV19 to TRBJ1-1, with D perhaps matching TRBD1 (6 bases). CDR3 length: 14 residues. V shed 6 bases and J shed 5 bases, with 16 bases lying between them. CDR1 is LNHDA and CDR2 is SQIVND in the germline V gene (reference sequence). For the CDR3, the DNA is TGTGCCAGTAGCCCGACAGGAGTGGGGACTGAAGCTTTCTTT. Translating gives CASSPTGVGTEAFF.

This clone was seen once. This chain connects TRBV4-1 to TRBJ2-3, with 9 nucleotides matching TRBD1. V lost 1 base to trimming and J lost 5 bases; unmatched junction nucleotides: 4. Germline CDR1 and CDR2: MGHRA and YSYEKL. There are 15 residues in the CDR3. CDR3 coding DNA: TGCGCCAGCAGCCAAGGGAGGGGACAGGGAGATACGCAGTATTTT. Translated: CASSQGRGQGDTQYF.

J is TRBJ2-2 and V is TRBV9; 10 bases agree with TRBD2. Trimming removed 3 bases from V and 6 bases from J; junction bases left unmatched: 5. Germline V gene lookup returns CDR1 SGDLS and CDR2 YYNGEE. The CDR3 is made up of 15 amino acids. The CDR3 spells CASSASGSRPGELFF. CDR3 sequence (DNA): TGTGCCAGCAGCGCTAGCGGGAGTCGCCCCGGGGAGCTGTTTTTT.

The chain links TRBV5-4 to TRBJ2-3, with 8 bases lining up with TRBD1. There are 14 residues in the CDR3. Per germline, CDR1 SGHNT and CDR2 YYREEE (reference sequence). With V trimmed by 4 bases and J by 3 bases, 4 bases remained unmatched. This CDR3 is CASSQQGATDTQYF. CDR3 sequence (DNA): TGTGCCAGCAGCCAGCAGGGGGCTACAGATACGCAGTATTTT.

This chain connects TRBV3-1 (or the pseudogene TRBV3-2) to TRBJ2-7; possible D gene TRBD1, 6 bases. Deletions cut 4 bases from V and 6 bases from J, with 19 bases between. The CDR3 runs 15 residues. Germline lookup yields CDR1 LGHDT and CDR2 YNNKEL (reference sequence). The CDR3 DNA sequence: TGTGCCAGCAGCCTACAGGACAGTCCCCCCGGCGAGCAGTACTTC. Amino acid sequence: CASSLQDSPPGEQYF.